This TCR beta chain emerged from a study of CD8+ T cells in alopecia areata. The junction had 4 bases not matched to a gene; V was cut back by 0 bases and J by 6 bases. This CDR3 has 14 amino acids. Per the germline V gene, CDR1 is MNHNS and CDR2 is SASEGT. This clone was detected a few times. Its specificity is unknown. As for treatment: oral pan-JAK inhibitor, 5-10 mg twice daily. After isolation, RNA underwent reverse transcription to generate cDNA as the sequencing template. Sequencing used immunoSEQ multiplex PCR; TCRdb keeps in-frame clones, though not all of them. The table shows about 70,000 clones, with 29% occurring only once. Whole-study results and caveats: Scalp lesions, especially in alopecia totalis/universalis, had higher clonality than normal scalp. Scalp clonality dropped significantly under tofacitinib, as did expanded CD8+ top-100 clones. Mice showed TCR sharing more clearly than patients did, possibly owing to HLA.

The specimen comprised CD8+ T cells sorted from blood, sampled at week 4, from a patient treated with tofacitinib. The origin of this receptor is a human donor with alopecia areata. The rearrangement links TRBV6-1 to TRBJ1-2; 7 bases line up with TRBD1. The CDR3 nucleotides read TGTGCCAGCAGTGAAGCGGAGGGGGCAAATGGCTACACCTTC. Translating it yields CASSEAEGANGYTF.